This entry features one T cell receptor beta chain sequence. The antigen is not known. Germline V gene lookup returns CDR1 SQVTM and CDR2 ANQGSEA. J was trimmed by 5 bases and V by 6 bases; bases with no gene match: 3. The CDR3 has 12 amino acids. Naive CD8 cells lacked CD45RO, underwent positive selection for CCR7 and left out terminally differentiated effector memory CD45RA+ cells. This sample is drawn from a study of shared clonotypes between healthy human individuals. Study-level points and caveats: Researchers sampled blood only, noting tissue repertoires likely differ. What naive subsets generally showed was a larger estimated richness than memory subsets showed. A handful of donors showed sharing of approximately 5% of naive CD4 clonotypes.

TCRdb keeps only in-frame clones here, not all; method: immunoSEQ multiplex PCR. The sample holds about 800,000 clones, around 96% seen once. Sequenced material: naive CD8+ T cells sorted from blood. The V gene is TRBV29-1, the J gene TRBJ2-7; 11 bases fit TRBD1. The source is a man aged 30 to 45 in good health. Here the CDR3 reads CSVGTGGHEQYF. CDR3 nucleotide sequence: TGCAGCGTCGGGACAGGGGGACACGAGCAGTACTTC.